This T cell receptor beta chain was documented in a study of T cell changes during pregnancy in multiple sclerosis. J gave up 8 bases and V 4 bases, and 9 bases lay outside the gene matches. CDR3 size: 15 residues. Per the germline V gene, CDR1 is LGHNA and CDR2 is YSLEER. The method was immunoSEQ multiplex PCR; TCRdb's version includes in-frame clones alone and lacks a portion of them. The table lists tens of thousands of clones, approximately 92% of them singletons, with under 3.5% in the top ten. The sequencing here drew on CD8+ T cells from peripheral blood mononuclear cells, taken in the third trimester of pregnancy. The TCR was taken from a female donor in good health, enrolled as a control in a pregnancy study. V usage is TRBV4-3 and J usage is TRBJ1-5; TRBD1 matches at 9 bases. The CDR3: CASSRITGGSEPQHF. The CDR3 DNA reads as TGCGCCAGCAGCCGGATTACAGGGGGCTCGGAGCCCCAGCATTTT.